This entry features one TCR beta chain sequence. Its specificity is unknown. The protocol was immunoSEQ multiplex PCR, while the TCRdb copy is restricted to in-frame clones and leaves out a portion. The table records about 94,000 clones, 70% to 90% of them present only once. Healthy donors had no documented immune events, such as infections, while sampled. The germline CDR1 and CDR2 sequences are SEHNR and FQNEAQ (reference sequence). CDR3 size: 14 residues. V was shortened by 2 bases and J by 5 bases, with 10 bases between the two germline ends. This entry is derived from a study of identifying expanded T cells in peripheral blood. The study's findings and limits: Clone count variance between approximately 2-week samples rose with total template count. Over two and four weeks, about 17 and 20 clones changed, versus more than 1 between replicates.

The chain links TRBV7-9 to TRBJ1-5; D is ambiguous. Material: blood. The receptor comes from a person aged 18-70 years in good health. The DNA for the CDR3 is TGTGCCAGCAGCTTACAGGACTCCGATCAGCCCCAGCATTTT. Translated, it gives CASSLQDSDQPQHF.